The T cell receptor beta chain described here comes from a study of response to subunit inactivated influenza vaccine. Germline V gene data show CDR1 as SQVTM and CDR2 as ANQGSEA. The V gene end was trimmed by 3 bases and the J gene end by 1 base; junction bases not matched to a gene: 5. The CDR3 is 15 residues long. This clonotype has a count of ten or more. TCRdb used MiXCR to reprocess the RT-PCR reads, holding one entry per CDR3 protein. The sample lists about 800,000 distinct CDR3 sequences, approximately 22% occurring once. Source: PBMCs from blood, taken 5 to 6 days after vaccination. The sequence derives from a man aged 45-65 years who received an inactivated influenza vaccine. This chain uses TRBV29-1 with TRBJ2-2; 7 bases agree with TRBD1. The CDR3 DNA follows: TGCAGCGTTGAGGAATGGACAGGGAACACCGGGGAGCTGTTTTTT. This gives the protein CSVEEWTGNTGELFF.